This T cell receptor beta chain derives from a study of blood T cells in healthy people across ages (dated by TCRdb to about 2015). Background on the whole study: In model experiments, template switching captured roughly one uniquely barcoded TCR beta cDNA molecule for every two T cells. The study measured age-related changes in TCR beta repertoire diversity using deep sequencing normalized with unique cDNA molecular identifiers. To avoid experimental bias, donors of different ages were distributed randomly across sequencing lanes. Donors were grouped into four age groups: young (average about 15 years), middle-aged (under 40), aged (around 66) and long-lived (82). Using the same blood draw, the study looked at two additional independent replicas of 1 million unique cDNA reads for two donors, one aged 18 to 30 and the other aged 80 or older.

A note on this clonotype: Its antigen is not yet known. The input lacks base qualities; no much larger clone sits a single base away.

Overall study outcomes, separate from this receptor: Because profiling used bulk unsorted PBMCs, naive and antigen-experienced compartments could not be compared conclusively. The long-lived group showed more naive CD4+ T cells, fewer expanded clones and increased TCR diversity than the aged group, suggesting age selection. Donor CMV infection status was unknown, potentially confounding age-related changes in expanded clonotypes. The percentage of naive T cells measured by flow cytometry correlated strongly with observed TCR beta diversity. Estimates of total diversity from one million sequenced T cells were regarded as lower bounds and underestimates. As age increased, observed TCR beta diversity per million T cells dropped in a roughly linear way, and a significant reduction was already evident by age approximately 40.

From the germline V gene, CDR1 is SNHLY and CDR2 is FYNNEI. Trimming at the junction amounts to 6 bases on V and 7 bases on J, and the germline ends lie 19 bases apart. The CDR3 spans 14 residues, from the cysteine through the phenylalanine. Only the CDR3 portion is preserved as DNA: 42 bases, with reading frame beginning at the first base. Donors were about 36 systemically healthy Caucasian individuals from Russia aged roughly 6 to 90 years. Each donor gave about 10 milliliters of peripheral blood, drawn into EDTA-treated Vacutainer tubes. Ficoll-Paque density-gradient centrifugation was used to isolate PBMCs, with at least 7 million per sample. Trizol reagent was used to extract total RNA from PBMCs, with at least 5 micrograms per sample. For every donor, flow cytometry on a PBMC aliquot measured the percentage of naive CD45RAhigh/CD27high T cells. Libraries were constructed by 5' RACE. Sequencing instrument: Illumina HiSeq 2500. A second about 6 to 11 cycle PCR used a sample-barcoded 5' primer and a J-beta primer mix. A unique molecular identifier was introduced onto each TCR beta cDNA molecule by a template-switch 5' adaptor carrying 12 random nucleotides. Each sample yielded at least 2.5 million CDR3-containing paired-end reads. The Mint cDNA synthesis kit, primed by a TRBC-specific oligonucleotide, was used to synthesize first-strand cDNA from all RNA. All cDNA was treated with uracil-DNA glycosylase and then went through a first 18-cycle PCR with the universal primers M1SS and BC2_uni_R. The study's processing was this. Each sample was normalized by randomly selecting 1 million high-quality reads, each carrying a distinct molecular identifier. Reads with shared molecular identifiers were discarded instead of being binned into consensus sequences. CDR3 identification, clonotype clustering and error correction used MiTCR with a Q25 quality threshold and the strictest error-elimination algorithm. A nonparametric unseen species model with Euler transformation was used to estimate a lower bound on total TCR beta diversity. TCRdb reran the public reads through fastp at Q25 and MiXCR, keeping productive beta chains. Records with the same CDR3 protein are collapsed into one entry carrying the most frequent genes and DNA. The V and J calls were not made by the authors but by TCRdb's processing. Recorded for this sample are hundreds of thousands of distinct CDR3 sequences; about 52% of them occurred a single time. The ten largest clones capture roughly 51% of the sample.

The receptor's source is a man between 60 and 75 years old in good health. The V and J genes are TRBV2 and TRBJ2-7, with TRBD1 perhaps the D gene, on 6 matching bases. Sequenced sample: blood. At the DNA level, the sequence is TGTGCCAGCAGCCTTAGACAGGCCAGTGGGGAGCAGTACTTC. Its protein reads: CASSLRQASGEQYF.